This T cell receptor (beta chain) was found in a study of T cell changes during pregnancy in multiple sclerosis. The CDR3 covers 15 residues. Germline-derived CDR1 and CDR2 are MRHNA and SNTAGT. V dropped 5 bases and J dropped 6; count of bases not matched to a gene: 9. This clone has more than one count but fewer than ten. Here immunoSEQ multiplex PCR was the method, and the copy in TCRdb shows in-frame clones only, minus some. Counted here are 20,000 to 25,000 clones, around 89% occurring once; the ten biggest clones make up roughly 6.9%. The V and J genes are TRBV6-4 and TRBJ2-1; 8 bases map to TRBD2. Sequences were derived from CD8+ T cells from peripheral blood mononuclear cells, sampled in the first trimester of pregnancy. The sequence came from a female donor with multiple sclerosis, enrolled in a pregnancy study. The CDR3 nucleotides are TGTGCCAGCAGTCCTCGAGCGGGAGCCTTCAATGAGCAGTTCTTC. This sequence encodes CASSPRAGAFNEQFF.